These 4 T cell receptor beta chains were sequenced from one sample in a study of T cell repertoires in cytomegalovirus infection. No antigen is known for these receptors. Each CDR3 protein gets one entry after TCRdb re-called the reads with MiXCR. The sample consists of about 83,000 distinct CDR3 sequences, 25% to 35% of them appearing once. Sample: CD8+ T cells from cultured PBMCs, taken from culture after CMV antigen stimulation. The receptors come from a human donor in good health (CMV status not recorded). Some clones in this sample may be carry-over from other donors' samples.

The rearrangement uses TRBV27 and TRBJ2-5, with D perhaps TRBD2 (5 bases). The CDR3 covers 15 residues. Deletions cut 5 bases from V and 4 bases from J, with 17 bases between. Per the germline V gene, CDR1 is MNHEY and CDR2 is SMNVEV (reference sequence). CDR3 bases: TGTGCCAGCAGTCCCGTCGGGGATGGTGGAGAGACCCAGTACTTC. Residues: CASSPVGDGGETQYF.

V usage is TRBV7-9 and J usage is TRBJ2-6, with TRBD1 matching 7 bases. CDR1 and CDR2 from the germline V gene are SEHNR and FQNEAQ (reference sequence). Unmatched junction bases numbered 2, after V lost 0 bases and J lost 0 bases. The CDR3 has 17 amino acids. For the CDR3, the DNA is TGTGCCAGCAGCTTAGCCGGGACAGTCTCTGGGGCCAACGTCCTGACTTTC. It codes for CASSLAGTVSGANVLTF.

At least ten counts were recorded for this clonotype. The gene calls are TRBV19 and TRBJ1-2, with D possibly being TRBD1 (6 bases). With 6 bases removed from V and 4 bases from J, the gap between germline ends came to 18 bases. CDR1 is LNHDA, CDR2 SQIVND, per germline (reference sequence). The CDR3 covers 15 residues. CDR3 protein: CASRDILRTVYGYTF. In DNA, the CDR3 is TGTGCCAGTAGGGATATTTTAAGGACAGTCTATGGCTACACCTTC.

The chain uses TRBV6-6 and TRBJ2-3; D call uncertain. CDR1 and CDR2 from the germline V gene are MNHNY and SVGAGI (reference sequence). The CDR3 consists of 14 residues. Trimming removed 4 bases from V and 0 bases from J, with 8 bases in between. CDR3 in DNA: TGTGCCAGCAGTTCTCAGACTAGCACAGATACGCAGTATTTT. Protein product: CASSSQTSTDTQYF.